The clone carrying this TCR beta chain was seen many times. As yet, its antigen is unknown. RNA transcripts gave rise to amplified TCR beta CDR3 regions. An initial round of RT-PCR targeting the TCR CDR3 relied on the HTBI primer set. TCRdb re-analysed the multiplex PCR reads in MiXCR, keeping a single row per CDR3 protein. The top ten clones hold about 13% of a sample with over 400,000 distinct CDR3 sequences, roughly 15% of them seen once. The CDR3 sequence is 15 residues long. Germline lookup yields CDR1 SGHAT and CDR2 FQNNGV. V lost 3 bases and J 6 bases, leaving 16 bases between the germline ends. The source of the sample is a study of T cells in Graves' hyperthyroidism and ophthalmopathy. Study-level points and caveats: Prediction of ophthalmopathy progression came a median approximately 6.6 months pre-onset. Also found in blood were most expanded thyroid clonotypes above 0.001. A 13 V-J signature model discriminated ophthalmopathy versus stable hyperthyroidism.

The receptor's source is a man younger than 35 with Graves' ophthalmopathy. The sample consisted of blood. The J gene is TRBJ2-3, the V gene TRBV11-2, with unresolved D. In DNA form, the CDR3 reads TGTGCCAGCAGCTTTGAGAGAGCCTTCTACGATACGCAGTATTTT. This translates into CASSFERAFYDTQYF.